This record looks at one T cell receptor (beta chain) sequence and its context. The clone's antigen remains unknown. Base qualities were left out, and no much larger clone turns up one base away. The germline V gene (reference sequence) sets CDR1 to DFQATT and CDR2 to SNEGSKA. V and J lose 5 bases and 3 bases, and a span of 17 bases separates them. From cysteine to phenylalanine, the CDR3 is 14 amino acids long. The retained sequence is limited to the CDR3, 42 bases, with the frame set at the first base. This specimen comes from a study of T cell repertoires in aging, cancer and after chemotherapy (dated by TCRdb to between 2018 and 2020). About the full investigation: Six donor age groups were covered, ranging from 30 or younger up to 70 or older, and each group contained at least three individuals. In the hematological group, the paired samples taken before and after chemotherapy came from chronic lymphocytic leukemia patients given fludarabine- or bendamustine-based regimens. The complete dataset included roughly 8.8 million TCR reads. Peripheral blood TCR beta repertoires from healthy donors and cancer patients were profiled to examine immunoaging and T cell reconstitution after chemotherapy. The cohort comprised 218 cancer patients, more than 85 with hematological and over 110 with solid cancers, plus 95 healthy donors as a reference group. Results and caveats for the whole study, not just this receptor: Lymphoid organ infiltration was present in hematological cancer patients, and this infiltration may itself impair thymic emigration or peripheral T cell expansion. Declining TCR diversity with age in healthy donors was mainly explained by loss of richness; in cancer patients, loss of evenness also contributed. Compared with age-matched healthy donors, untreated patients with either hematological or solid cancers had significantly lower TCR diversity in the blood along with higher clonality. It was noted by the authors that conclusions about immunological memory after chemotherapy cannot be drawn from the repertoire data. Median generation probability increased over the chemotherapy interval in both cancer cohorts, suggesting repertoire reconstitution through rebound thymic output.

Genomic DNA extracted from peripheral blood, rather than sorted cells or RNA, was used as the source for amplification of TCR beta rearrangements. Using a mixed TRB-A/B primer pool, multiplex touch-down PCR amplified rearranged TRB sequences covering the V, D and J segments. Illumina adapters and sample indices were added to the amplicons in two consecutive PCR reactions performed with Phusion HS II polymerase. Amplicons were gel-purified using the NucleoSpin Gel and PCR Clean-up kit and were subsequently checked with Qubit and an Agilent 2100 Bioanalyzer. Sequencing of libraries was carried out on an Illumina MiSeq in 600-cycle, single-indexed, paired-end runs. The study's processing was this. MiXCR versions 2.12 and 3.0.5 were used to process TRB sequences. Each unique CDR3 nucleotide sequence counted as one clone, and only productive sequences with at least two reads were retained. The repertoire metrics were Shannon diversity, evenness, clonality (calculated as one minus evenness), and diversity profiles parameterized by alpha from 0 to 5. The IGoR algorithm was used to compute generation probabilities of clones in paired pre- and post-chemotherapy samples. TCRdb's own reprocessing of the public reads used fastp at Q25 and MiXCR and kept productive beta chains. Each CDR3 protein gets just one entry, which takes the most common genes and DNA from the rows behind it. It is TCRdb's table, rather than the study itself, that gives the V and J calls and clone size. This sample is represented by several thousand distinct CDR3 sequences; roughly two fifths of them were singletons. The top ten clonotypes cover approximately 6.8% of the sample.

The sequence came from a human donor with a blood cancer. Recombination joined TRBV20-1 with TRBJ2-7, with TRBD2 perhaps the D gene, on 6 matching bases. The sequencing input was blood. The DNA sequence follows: TGCAGTGCTTCCGAGGAGGGCCCCGGCTACGAGCAGTACTTC. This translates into CSASEEGPGYEQYF.